This TCR beta chain was sequenced during a study of CD8+ T cells in alopecia areata listed by TCRdb under 2018. About the study as a whole: Treated patients were enrolled in an open-label pilot trial of oral tofacitinib at 5 to 10 mg twice daily for moderate-to-severe alopecia areata. Tofacitinib was administered for 6 to 18 months, and 6 months of follow-up off drug were then conducted to assess delayed response and recurrence. To study T cell clonal expansion in alopecia areata, the researchers applied high-throughput TCRbeta sequencing to both the C3H/HeJ mouse model and human patients. Scalp tissue and sorted CD4+ and CD8+ peripheral blood T cells from patchy and totalis/universalis alopecia areata patients and from healthy controls were covered by human TCRbeta sequencing. Biopsies were taken from tofacitinib-treated patients at baseline and again at 4 and 24 weeks into treatment, and several of those patients also had a later scalp biopsy. Scalp clonality was compared across normal scalp (n=4), patchy alopecia areata scalp (n=8), and alopecia totalis/universalis scalp (n=8). RNA came from the PAXgene miRNA kit for fixed scalp, the miRNeasy kit for PBMCs, and the RNeasy kit for mouse skin. immunoSEQ multiplex PCR using 35 Vbeta forward primers and 13 Jbeta reverse primers was used to amplify TCRbeta CDR3 regions.

On this clone: Its antigen is unknown. Per-nucleotide qualities are absent, and no much larger clonotype sits a single base away.

Library preparation employed the immunoSEQ multiplex PCR assay. For TCR sequencing, RNA was extracted from every sample and reverse transcribed into cDNA to serve as template. SuperScript III was used for first-strand cDNA synthesis, primed with a 2:1 mix of oligo-dT and random hexamers. A synthetic immune receptor repertoire was used to gauge amplification bias, and whatever bias remained was removed computationally. Per the authors' processing: Raw reads were preprocessed for error removal, and CDR3 was defined according to IMGT conventions as running from the conserved cysteine to phenylalanine. To get clonality, Shannon entropy was normalized by log2 of the number of productive unique TCRs and the result was subtracted from 1. CD4 or CD8 identity of scalp clones was inferred by cross-referencing scalp TCRbeta sequences with sorted blood CD4 and CD8 repertoires. The clones in this table, taken by TCRdb from immuneACCESS, are in-frame only. Not every clone is retained; where verified, under half of the shortfall comes from an unresolved V gene, and the cause of the rest is unknown. The V and J calls and the clone size are those of that table, but D and trimming were determined from the DNA. The sample records some 170,000 clones, approximately 70% of which are singletons. The top ten clonotypes cover about an eighth of the sample.

The sample's time point label is to be understood as: baseline before oral tofacitinib. Lesional scalp punch biopsies and peripheral blood were collected from alopecia areata patients. PBMCs were isolated by density centrifugation and stained for CD3, CD4 and CD8, and CD4+ and CD8+ T cells were sorted on a FACSAria. The full study reports these points: Scalp TCR repertoire analysis is complicated because resident alphabeta T cells in normal human skin are also sequenced, whereas mouse skin is dominated by gammadelta T cells. Shared TCR sequences between patients were less evident than in mice, which may be partly attributable to HLA diversity in the patient population. Lesional scalp, especially in alopecia totalis/universalis, showed higher clonality and more expanded CD8+ clones than normal scalp, suggesting antigenic drive.

V loses 2 bases of germline sequence and J loses 6 bases, and the interval between the two ends is 20 bases. Taken from the germline V gene (reference sequence), the CDR1 and CDR2 loops are GTSNPN and SVGIG. The CDR3 runs 15 amino acids, cysteine and phenylalanine included. CDR3 DNA only is kept here, 45 bases in frame from base 1. The source is a human donor with alopecia areata. Recombination connected TRBV30 to TRBJ2-7; 5 matching bases give a weak D call of TRBD2. This material consisted of CD8+ T cells sorted from blood, taken at week 0. The nucleotide sequence reads as follows: TGTGCCTGGAGTTCCGGAGGCTTGGTAAGCACCGAGCAGTACTTC. This yields the protein CAWSSGGLVSTEQYF.